Each of the 21 T cell receptor beta chains below was sequenced from the same sample in a study of OX40 agonist ivuxolimab in advanced cancers. Data came from immunoSEQ multiplex PCR; TCRdb stores just in-frame clones and leaves some out. The sample has fewer than 95,000 clones, just over 90% seen once. This specimen consisted of CD4+ or CD8+ T cells sorted from blood, obtained in a trial of the OX40 agonist ivuxolimab. The receptor set was obtained from an adult with an advanced solid tumor such as melanoma, head and neck, liver or kidney cancer.

The rearrangement uses TRBV28 and TRBJ2-3; 12 bases align to TRBD1. The CDR3 runs to 16 residues. V gave up 5 bases and J gave up 4 bases; unmatched junction bases: 7. CDR1 is MDHEN, CDR2 SYDVKM, per germline. The CDR3 loop reads CASSPPGTGGADTQYF. In nucleotides, the CDR3 is TGTGCCAGCAGTCCGCCCGGGACAGGGGGCGCAGATACGCAGTATTTT.

This clone was detected once. V is TRBV6-1 and J is TRBJ1-5, with 7 bases fitting TRBD1. The germline V gene encodes CDR1 MNHNS and CDR2 SASEGT. CDR3 length: 15 residues. The V and J ends lost 6 bases and 1 base, in that order; junction bases with no gene match: 6. Written as DNA, the CDR3 is TGTGCCAGCAGGGAGGGGGCTCGGAGCAATCAGCCCCAGCATTTT. Residues: CASREGARSNQPQHF.

This rearrangement joins TRBV6-1 to TRBJ1-1; D might be TRBD1 (5 bases). V gave up 4 bases and J gave up 3 bases, with 12 bases separating them. Per germline, CDR1 MNHNS and CDR2 SASEGT. CDR3 size: 14 residues. The CDR3 loop reads CASSGGTGYTEAFF. For the CDR3, the DNA is TGTGCCAGCAGTGGGGGGACGGGTTACACTGAAGCTTTCTTT.

J is TRBJ1-2 and V is TRBV4-1; D is uncertain. V was cut by 4 bases and J by 2 bases, with 11 bases left in between. The germline V gene encodes CDR1 MGHRA and CDR2 YSYEKL. The CDR3 is 14 residues long. CDR3 in DNA: TGCGCCAGCAGCCCATTACCTATAAACTATGGCTACACCTTC. Translated: CASSPLPINYGYTF.

The chain links TRBV10-2 to TRBJ2-7; 9 nucleotides agree with TRBD1. With V trimmed by 0 bases and J by 9 bases, 6 bases remained unmatched. Germline assignment: CDR1 WSHSY and CDR2 SAAADI. CDR3 length: 14 amino acids. The CDR3 nucleotides are TGCGCCAGCAGTGAGTCCCCCGGACAGGGGCTGCAGTACTTC. Its translation is CASSESPGQGLQYF.

The V gene is TRBV7-3, the J gene TRBJ2-7; a possible D gene is TRBD2 (5 bases). Germline lookup yields CDR1 SGHTA and CDR2 FQGTGA. There are 17 residues in the CDR3. Trimming took off 1 base at V and 1 base at J, with 17 bases between the two ends. Here the CDR3 reads CASSLRASGLMSYEQYF. CDR3 DNA sequence: TGTGCCAGCAGCTTAAGGGCATCGGGGTTAATGTCCTACGAGCAGTACTTC. The whole variable domain, remainder taken from reference TRBV7-3 and TRBJ2-7, is GAGVSQTPSNKVTEKGKYVELRCDPISGHTALYWYRQSLGQGPEFLIYFQGTGAADDSGLPNDRFFAVRPEGSVSTLKIQRTERGDSAVYLCASSLRASGLMSYEQYFGPGTRLTVT.

This rearrangement joins TRBV20-1 to TRBJ2-5, with unresolved D. This CDR3 spans 10 amino acids. Trimming removed 6 bases from V and 2 bases from J, with 4 bases in between. Germline V lookup: CDR1 DFQATT, CDR2 SNEGSKA (reference sequence). The CDR3 loop is CSAQQETQYF. CDR3 in DNA: TGCAGTGCGCAACAAGAGACCCAGTACTTC.

This chain connects TRBV7-2 to TRBJ2-7, with TRBD2 identical over 12 bases. The CDR3 covers 16 residues. Germline CDR1 reads SGHTA; CDR2 reads FQGNSA. The ends lost 1 base at V and 3 bases at J; junction bases unmatched: 4. This CDR3 reads CASSLGLAGDRYEQYF. In DNA form, the CDR3 reads TGTGCCAGCAGCTTAGGACTAGCGGGAGATCGCTACGAGCAGTACTTC. The full variable domain, with the rest looked up from reference TRBV7-2 and TRBJ2-7, is GAGVSQSPSNKVTEKGKDVELRCDPISGHTALYWYRQSLGQGLEFLIYFQGNSAPDKSGLPSDRFSAERTGGSVSTLTIQRTQQEDSAVYLCASSLGLAGDRYEQYFGPGTRLTVT.

The chain has TRBV29-1 and TRBJ1-1; D is unresolved. The length of the CDR3 is 12 residues. Germline values: CDR1 SQVTM, CDR2 ANQGSEA. V lost 3 bases, J lost 1 base, and 6 bases lay in between. CDR3 amino acids: CSVDPANTEAFF. The DNA for the CDR3 is TGCAGCGTTGATCCAGCGAACACTGAAGCTTTCTTT.

V is TRBV4-2 and J is TRBJ2-2; 11 bases fit TRBD2. The germline V gene has CDR1 LGHNA and CDR2 YNFKEQ. Losses at the gene ends were 0 bases for V and 2 bases for J; bases not matched to a gene: 8. The length of the CDR3 is 19 residues. CDR3 amino acids: CASSQDSVAGGLNTGELFF. CDR3 in DNA: TGTGCCAGCAGCCAAGATTCAGTAGCGGGGGGGTTAAACACCGGGGAGCTGTTTTTT.

This clone was seen a handful of times. This chain connects TRBV7-9 to TRBJ1-1, with no clear D. Per the germline V gene, CDR1 is SEHNR and CDR2 is FQNEAQ (reference sequence). CDR3 size: 14 residues. V was trimmed by 2 bases and J by 0 bases, leaving 7 bases between them. The CDR3 reads CASSLTAVNTEAFF. The CDR3 DNA reads as TGTGCCAGCAGCTTAACTGCAGTGAACACTGAAGCTTTCTTT.

This chain connects TRBV27 to TRBJ1-2; possible D gene TRBD1, 5 bases. From germline, CDR1 is MNHEY and CDR2 SMNVEV (reference sequence). The CDR3 loop spans 13 amino acids. V gave up 5 bases and J gave up 6 bases, with 13 bases separating them. As DNA, the CDR3 is TGTGCCAGCAGTGGGACGGCGACCCATGGCTACACCTTC. This encodes CASSGTATHGYTF.

The chain links TRBV29-1 to TRBJ2-7; 12 positions agree with TRBD2. CDR1 SQVTM and CDR2 ANQGSEA come from the germline V gene. J was trimmed by 7 bases and V by 6 bases; bases with no gene match: 16. The CDR3 loop spans 16 amino acids. The CDR3 loop reads CSVGGRLAGDPREQYF. Here the CDR3 DNA reads TGCAGCGTGGGGGGAAGACTAGCGGGAGATCCCAGGGAGCAGTACTTC.

Points on this clone: The same CDR3 also results from other DNA sequences found in this sample. V gene TRBV9 combines with J gene TRBJ2-5; D is uncertain. This CDR3 comprises 12 residues. V gave up 0 bases and J gave up 3 bases, with 3 bases separating them. Germline-derived CDR1 and CDR2 are SGDLS and YYNGEE. The CDR3 here is CASSVAEETQYF. The DNA for the CDR3 is TGTGCCAGCAGCGTAGCTGAAGAGACCCAGTACTTC. Filled out from reference TRBV9 and TRBJ2-5, the complete variable domain reads DSGVTQTPKHLITATGQRVTLRCSPRSGDLSVYWYQQSLDQGLQFLIQYYNGEERAKGNILERFSAQQFPDLHSELNLSSLELGDSALYFCASSVAEETQYFGPGTRLLVL.

CDR3 region: CASSYNPYF. DNA for the CDR3: TGTGCCAGCAGTTACAACCCCTACTTC. This chain links TRBV6-6 with TRBJ2-5, with unresolved D. The V and J ends lost 2 bases and 14 bases respectively, with 6 bases between them. CDR1 MNHNY and CDR2 SVGAGI come from the germline V gene (reference sequence). The CDR3 extends over 9 amino acids.

The chain carries TRBV7-9 and TRBJ2-5; either TRBD1 or TRBD2 may supply D (5 bases each). Per germline, CDR1 SEHNR and CDR2 FQNEAQ (reference sequence). The CDR3 loop spans 13 amino acids. V shed 7 bases and J shed 5 bases, with 14 bases lying between them. The CDR3 sequence is CASTPMRGETQYF. In DNA form, the CDR3 reads TGTGCCAGCACCCCTATGAGGGGCGAGACCCAGTACTTC.

The CDR3 DNA follows: TGTGCCAGCAGTTCAGGACAGGGGAGCTATGGCTACACCTTC. This encodes CASSSGQGSYGYTF. The chain recombines TRBV28 with TRBJ1-2, with TRBD1 matching 9 bases. CDR1 MDHEN and CDR2 SYDVKM come from the germline V gene. The CDR3 length is 14 residues. V shed 4 bases, J shed 4 bases, and the junction held 4 bases outside the gene matches.

The chain is built from TRBV10-3 and TRBJ1-6; D is unclear. Germline V CDR1 and CDR2: ENHRY, SYGVKD. The ends were cut back, 4 bases at V and 5 bases at J, with 9 bases in the middle. There are 14 residues in the CDR3. The CDR3 reads CAISGPGHNSPLHF. CDR3 in DNA: TGTGCCATCAGTGGTCCAGGACATAATTCACCCCTCCACTTT.

The chain joins TRBV5-1 to TRBJ2-3, with 14 positions matching TRBD2. V lost 4 bases and J lost 3; bases outside the gene matches: 13. Germline values: CDR1 SGHRS, CDR2 YFSETQ. This CDR3 has 19 amino acids. CDR3 bases: TGCGCCAGCAGCCCCCTGGGACTAGCGGGAGTAGGAACTACAGATACGCAGTATTTT. Encoded protein: CASSPLGLAGVGTTDTQYF.

The chain combines TRBV21-1 with TRBJ1-2. TRBV21-1 is labeled a pseudogene. CDR3 length equals 16 residues. Here the CDR3 DNA reads TGTGCCAGCAGCAACCCCGGTCGGGTAGCTAACTATGGCTACACCTTC. It is translated as CASSNPGRVANYGYTF.

The CDR3 DNA is TGCACCAGCAGCCCCCGTCGGGGTAGCGGGGGGGCCGGAGGCGAGACCCAGTACTTC. It is translated as CTSSPRRGSGGAGGETQYF. The J gene is TRBJ2-5, the V gene TRBV1; TRBD2, as called in the table, went unchecked against the DNA. TRBV1 is reported as a pseudogene. This CDR3 comprises 19 residues.